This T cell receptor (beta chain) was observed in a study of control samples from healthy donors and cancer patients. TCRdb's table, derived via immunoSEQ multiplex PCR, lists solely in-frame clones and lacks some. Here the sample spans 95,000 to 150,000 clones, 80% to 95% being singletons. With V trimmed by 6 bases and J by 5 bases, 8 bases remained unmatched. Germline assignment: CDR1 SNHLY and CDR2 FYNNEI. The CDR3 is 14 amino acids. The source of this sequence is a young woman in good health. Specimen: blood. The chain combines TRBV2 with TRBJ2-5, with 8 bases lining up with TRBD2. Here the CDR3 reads CASRDGRAAETQYF. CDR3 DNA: TGTGCCAGCAGGGACGGGAGGGCCGCGGAGACCCAGTACTTC.